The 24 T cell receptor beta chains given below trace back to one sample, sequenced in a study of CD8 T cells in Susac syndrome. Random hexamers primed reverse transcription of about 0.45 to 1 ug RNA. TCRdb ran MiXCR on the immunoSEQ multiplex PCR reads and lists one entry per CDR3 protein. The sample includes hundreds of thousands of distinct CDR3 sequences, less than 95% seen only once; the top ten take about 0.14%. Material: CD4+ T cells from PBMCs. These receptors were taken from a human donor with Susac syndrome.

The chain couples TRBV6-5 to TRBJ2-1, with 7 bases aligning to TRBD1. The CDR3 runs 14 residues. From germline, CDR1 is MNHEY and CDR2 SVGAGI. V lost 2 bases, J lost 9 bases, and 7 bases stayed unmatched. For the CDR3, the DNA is TGTGCCAGCAGTTACAACCTGGGACAGACTGAGCAGTTCTTC. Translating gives CASSYNLGQTEQFF.

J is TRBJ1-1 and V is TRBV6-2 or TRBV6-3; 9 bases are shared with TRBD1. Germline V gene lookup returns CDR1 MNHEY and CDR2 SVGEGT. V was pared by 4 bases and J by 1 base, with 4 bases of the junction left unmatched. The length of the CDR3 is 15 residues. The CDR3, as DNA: TGTGCCAGCAGTTCGACAGGGGGAGCGAACACTGAAGCTTTCTTT. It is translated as CASSSTGGANTEAFF.

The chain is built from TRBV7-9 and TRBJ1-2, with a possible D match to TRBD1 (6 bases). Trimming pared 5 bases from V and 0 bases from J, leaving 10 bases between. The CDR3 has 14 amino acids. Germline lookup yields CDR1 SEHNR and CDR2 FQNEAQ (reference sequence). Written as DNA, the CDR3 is TGTGCCAGCAGCCCTCGGGGGCCTAACTATGGCTACACCTTC. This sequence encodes CASSPRGPNYGYTF.

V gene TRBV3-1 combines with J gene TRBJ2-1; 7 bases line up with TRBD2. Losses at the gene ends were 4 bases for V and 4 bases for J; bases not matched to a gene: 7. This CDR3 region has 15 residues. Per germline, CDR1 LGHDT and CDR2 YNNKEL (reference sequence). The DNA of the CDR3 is TGTGCCAGCAGCCGGACTAGTATGGGATACAATGAGCAGTTCTTC. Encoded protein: CASSRTSMGYNEQFF.

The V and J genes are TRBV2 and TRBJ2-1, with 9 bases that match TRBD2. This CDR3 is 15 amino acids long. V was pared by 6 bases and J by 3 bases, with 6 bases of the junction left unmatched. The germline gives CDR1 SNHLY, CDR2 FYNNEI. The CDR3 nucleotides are TGTGCCAGCAGCTTAGCGGGGGACGACTACAATGAGCAGTTCTTC. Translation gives CASSLAGDDYNEQFF.

The CDR3 loop is CASSPRGRPDTEAFF. For the CDR3, the DNA is TGTGCCAGCAGCCCCCGAGGGCGGCCAGACACTGAAGCTTTCTTT. This chain joins TRBV7-9 and TRBJ1-1; no clear D. Per germline, CDR1 SEHNR and CDR2 FQNEAQ (reference sequence). The germline V and J ends were trimmed by 5 bases and 3 bases, with 16 bases remaining between them. The CDR3 spans 15 residues.

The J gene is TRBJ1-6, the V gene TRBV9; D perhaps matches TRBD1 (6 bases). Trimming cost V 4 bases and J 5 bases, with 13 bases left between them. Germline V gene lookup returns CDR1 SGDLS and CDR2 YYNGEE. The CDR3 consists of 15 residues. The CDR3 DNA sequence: TGTGCCAGCAGCTTCCAGGGGAATAATAATTCACCCCTCCACTTT. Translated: CASSFQGNNNSPLHF. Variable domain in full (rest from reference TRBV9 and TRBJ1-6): DSGVTQTPKHLITATGQRVTLRCSPRSGDLSVYWYQQSLDQGLQFLIQYYNGEERAKGNILERFSAQQFPDLHSELNLSSLELGDSALYFCASSFQGNNNSPLHFGNGTRLTVT.

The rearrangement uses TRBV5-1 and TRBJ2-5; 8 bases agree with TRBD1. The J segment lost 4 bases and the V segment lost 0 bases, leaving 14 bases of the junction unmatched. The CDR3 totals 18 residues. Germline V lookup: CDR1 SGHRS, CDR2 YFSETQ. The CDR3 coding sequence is TGCGCCAGCAGCTTGGAGGGCGACCAGGGGGCAGAGTCAGAGACCCAGTACTTC. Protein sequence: CASSLEGDQGAESETQYF.

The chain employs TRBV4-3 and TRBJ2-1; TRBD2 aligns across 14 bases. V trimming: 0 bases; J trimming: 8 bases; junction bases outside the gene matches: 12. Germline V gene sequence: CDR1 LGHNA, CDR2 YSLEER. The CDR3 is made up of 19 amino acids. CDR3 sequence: CASSQDPPGLAGGLDEQFF. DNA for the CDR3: TGCGCCAGCAGCCAAGACCCCCCTGGACTAGCGGGGGGTCTGGATGAGCAGTTCTTC.

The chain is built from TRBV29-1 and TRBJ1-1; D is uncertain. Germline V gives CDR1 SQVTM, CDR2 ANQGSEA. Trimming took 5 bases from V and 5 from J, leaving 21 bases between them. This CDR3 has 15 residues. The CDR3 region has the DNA TGCAGCGTTAACCAACAGCCTGTGGAGTGGACTGAAGCTTTCTTT. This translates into CSVNQQPVEWTEAFF.

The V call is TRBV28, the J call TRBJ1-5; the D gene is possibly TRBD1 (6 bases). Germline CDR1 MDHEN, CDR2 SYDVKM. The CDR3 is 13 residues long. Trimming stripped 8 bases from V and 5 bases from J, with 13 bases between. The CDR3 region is CASRTQGYQPQHF. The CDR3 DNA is TGTGCCAGCCGGACACAGGGATATCAGCCCCAGCATTTT.

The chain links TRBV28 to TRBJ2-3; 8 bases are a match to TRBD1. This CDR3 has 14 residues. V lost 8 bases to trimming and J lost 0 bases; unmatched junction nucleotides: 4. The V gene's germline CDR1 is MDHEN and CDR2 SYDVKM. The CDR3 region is CASGRQGSTDTQYF. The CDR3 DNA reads TGTGCCAGCGGTAGACAGGGGAGCACAGATACGCAGTATTTT.

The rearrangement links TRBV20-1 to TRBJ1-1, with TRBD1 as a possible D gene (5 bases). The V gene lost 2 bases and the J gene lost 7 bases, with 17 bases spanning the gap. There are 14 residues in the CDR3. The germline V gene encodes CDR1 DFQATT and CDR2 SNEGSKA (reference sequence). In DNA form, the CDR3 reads TGCAGTGCTAGACTCCGGGGGTTGGTGGGTGAAGCTTTCTTT. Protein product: CSARLRGLVGEAFF.

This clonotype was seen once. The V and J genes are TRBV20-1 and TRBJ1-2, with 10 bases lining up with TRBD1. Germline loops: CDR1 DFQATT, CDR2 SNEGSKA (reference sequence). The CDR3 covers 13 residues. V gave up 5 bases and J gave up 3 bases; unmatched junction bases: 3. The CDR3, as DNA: TGCAGTGCTGGACAGGGGGAGGACTATGGCTACACCTTC. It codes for CSAGQGEDYGYTF.

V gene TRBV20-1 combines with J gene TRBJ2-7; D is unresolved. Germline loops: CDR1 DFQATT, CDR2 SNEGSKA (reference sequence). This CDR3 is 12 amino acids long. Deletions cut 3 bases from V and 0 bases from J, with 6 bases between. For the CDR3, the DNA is TGCAGTGCTAGTAGAAACTCCTACGAGCAGTACTTC. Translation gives CSASRNSYEQYF.

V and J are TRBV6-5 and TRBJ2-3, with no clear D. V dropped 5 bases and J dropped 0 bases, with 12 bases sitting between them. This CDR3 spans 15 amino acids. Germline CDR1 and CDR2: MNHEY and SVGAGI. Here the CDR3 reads CASSPLLTSTDTQYF. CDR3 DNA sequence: TGTGCCAGCAGTCCGTTGCTGACTAGCACAGATACGCAGTATTTT.

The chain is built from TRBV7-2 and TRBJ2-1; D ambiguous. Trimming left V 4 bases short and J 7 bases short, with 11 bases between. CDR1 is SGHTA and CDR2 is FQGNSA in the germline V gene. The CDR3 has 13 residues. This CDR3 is CASSYELENEQFF. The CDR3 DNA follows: TGTGCCAGCAGCTACGAACTGGAAAATGAGCAGTTCTTC.

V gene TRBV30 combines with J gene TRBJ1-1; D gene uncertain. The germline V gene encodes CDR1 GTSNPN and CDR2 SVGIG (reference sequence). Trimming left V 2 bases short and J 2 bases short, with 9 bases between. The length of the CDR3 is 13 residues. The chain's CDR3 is CAWSPSYNTEAFF. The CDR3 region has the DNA TGTGCCTGGAGTCCTTCCTACAACACTGAAGCTTTCTTT. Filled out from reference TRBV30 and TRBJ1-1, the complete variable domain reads SQTIHQWPATLVQPVGSPLSLECTVEGTSNPNLYWYRQAAGRGLQLLFYSVGIGQISSEVPQNLSASRPQDRQFILSSKKLLLSDSGFYLCAWSPSYNTEAFFGQGTRLTVV.

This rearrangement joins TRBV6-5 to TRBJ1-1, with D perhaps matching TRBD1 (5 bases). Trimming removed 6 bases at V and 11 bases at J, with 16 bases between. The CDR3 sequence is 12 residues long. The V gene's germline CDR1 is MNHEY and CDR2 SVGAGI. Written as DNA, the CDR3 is TGTGCCAGCAGACCCAGGGAGGGTGAGGCTTTCTTT. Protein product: CASRPREGEAFF.

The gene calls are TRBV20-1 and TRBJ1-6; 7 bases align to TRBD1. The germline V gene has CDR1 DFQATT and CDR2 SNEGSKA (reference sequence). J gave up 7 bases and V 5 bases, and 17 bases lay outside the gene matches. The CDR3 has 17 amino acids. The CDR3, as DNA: TGCAGTGCTCCAGCGAAATCGACCGGGACAGTGAATTCACCCCTCCACTTT. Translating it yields CSAPAKSTGTVNSPLHF.

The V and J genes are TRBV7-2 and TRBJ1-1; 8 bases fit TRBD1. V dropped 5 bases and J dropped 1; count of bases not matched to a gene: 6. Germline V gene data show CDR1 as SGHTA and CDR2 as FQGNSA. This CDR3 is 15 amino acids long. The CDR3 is CASSRSTGANTEAFF. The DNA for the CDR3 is TGTGCCAGCAGCCGATCGACAGGGGCGAACACTGAAGCTTTCTTT.

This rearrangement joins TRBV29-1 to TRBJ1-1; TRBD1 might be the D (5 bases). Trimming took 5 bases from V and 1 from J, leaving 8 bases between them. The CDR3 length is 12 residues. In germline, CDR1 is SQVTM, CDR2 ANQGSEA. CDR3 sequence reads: CSVSQGNTEAFF. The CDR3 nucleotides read TGCAGCGTTAGTCAGGGGAACACTGAAGCTTTCTTT.

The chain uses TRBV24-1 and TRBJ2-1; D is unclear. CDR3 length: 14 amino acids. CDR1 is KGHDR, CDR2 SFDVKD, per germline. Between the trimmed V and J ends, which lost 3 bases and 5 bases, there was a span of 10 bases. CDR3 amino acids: CATSDPIENNEQFF. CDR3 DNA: TGTGCCACCAGTGATCCGATAGAAAACAATGAGCAGTTCTTC.

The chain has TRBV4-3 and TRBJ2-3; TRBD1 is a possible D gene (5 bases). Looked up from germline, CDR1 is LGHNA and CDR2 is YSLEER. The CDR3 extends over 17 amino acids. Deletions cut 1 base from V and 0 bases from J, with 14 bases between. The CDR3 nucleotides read TGCGCCAGCAGCCAAGGACCCGGACACAGGAGCACAGATACGCAGTATTTT. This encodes CASSQGPGHRSTDTQYF.